Below are 10 T cell receptor beta chains sequenced from a single sample in a study of blood T cell repertoires in COVID-19. Assay used: immunoSEQ multiplex PCR; TCRdb lists only in-frame clones, some missing. The sample shows more than 250,000 clones, more than 70% of them seen only once. Input material: peripheral blood. Source of these receptors: a woman between 45 and 65 years old with acute or convalescent COVID-19.

The chain employs TRBV5-1 and TRBJ1-2; D not certain. Germline-derived CDR1 and CDR2 are SGHRS and YFSETQ. Trimming removed 0 bases from V and 3 bases from J, with 12 bases in between. The CDR3 length is 15 residues. CDR3 coding DNA: TGCGCCAGCAGCTTGGAGCCAGCCCAGGACTATGGCTACACCTTC. Translated: CASSLEPAQDYGYTF. Variable domain in full (rest from reference TRBV5-1 and TRBJ1-2): KAGVTQTPRYLIKTRGQQVTLSCSPISGHRSVSWYQQTPGQGLQFLFEYFSETQRNKGNFPGRFSGRQFSNSRSEMNVSTLELGDSALYLCASSLEPAQDYGYTFGSGTRLTVV.

The genes are TRBV11-2 and TRBJ2-7; perhaps TRBD1 as D (5 bases). This CDR3 region has 18 residues. Germline CDR1 SGHAT, CDR2 FQNNGV. V was shortened by 4 bases and J by 2 bases, with 24 bases between the two germline ends. The CDR3 DNA reads as TGTGCCAGCAGCTATTACGGCCGCGGCAGGGCCCAACCCTACGAGCAGTACTTC. Translation: CASSYYGRGRAQPYEQYF.

The V gene is TRBV5-1, the J gene TRBJ1-1; 12 bases align to TRBD1. CDR1 and CDR2 from the germline V gene are SGHRS and YFSETQ. Unmatched junction bases numbered 5, after V lost 4 bases and J lost 4 bases. This CDR3 is built from 15 residues. CDR3 DNA: TGCGCCAGCAGCCGGGACAGGGGGCCGGGCACTGAAGCTTTCTTT. This gives the protein CASSRDRGPGTEAFF.

The chain joins TRBV28 to TRBJ2-1; D might be TRBD2 (6 bases). Germline V gene data show CDR1 as MDHEN and CDR2 as SYDVKM. CDR3 length: 17 residues. Trimming cost V 2 bases and J 5 bases, with 19 bases left between them. For the CDR3, the DNA is TGTGCCAGCAGTTTAAGCACGGAGGGCTGGGGGAACAATGAGCAGTTCTTC. Protein: CASSLSTEGWGNNEQFF.

The V call is TRBV9, the J call TRBJ1-2; 9 positions agree with TRBD1. Germline CDR1 reads SGDLS; CDR2 reads YYNGEE. CDR3 length: 15 residues. Losses at the gene ends were 0 bases for V and 8 bases for J; bases not matched to a gene: 8. CDR3 in amino acids: CASSVETGGERGYTF. CDR3 in DNA: TGTGCCAGCAGCGTAGAGACAGGGGGTGAACGGGGCTACACCTTC.

The rearrangement joins TRBV5-6 to TRBJ1-4; 12 positions match TRBD1. The length of the CDR3 is 17 residues. Trimming removed 3 bases from V and 7 bases from J; junction bases left unmatched: 10. Germline-derived CDR1 and CDR2 are SGHDT and YYEEEE. As DNA, the CDR3 is TGTGCCAGCAGCTCCCGGGACAGGGGGCTATCAAGTGAAAAACTGTTTTTT. It translates to CASSSRDRGLSSEKLFF.

This chain links TRBV7-3 with TRBJ2-2; D gene uncertain. V lost 2 bases to trimming and J lost 1 base, with 8 bases between them. The CDR3 has 15 amino acids. Germline V gene data show CDR1 as SGHTA and CDR2 as FQGTGA. CDR3 in amino acids: CASSLSVKNTGELFF. The CDR3 coding sequence is TGTGCCAGCAGCTTATCGGTCAAGAACACCGGGGAGCTGTTTTTT. The full variable domain, its missing parts supplied by reference TRBV7-3 and TRBJ2-2, is GAGVSQTPSNKVTEKGKYVELRCDPISGHTALYWYRQSLGQGPEFLIYFQGTGAADDSGLPNDRFFAVRPEGSVSTLKIQRTERGDSAVYLCASSLSVKNTGELFFGEGSRLTVL.

V and J are TRBV6-5 and TRBJ2-7; 7 positions agree with TRBD1. Germline-derived CDR1 and CDR2 are MNHEY and SVGAGI. The CDR3 consists of 13 residues. The V gene end was trimmed by 6 bases and the J gene end by 3 bases; junction bases not matched to a gene: 5. CDR3: CASSRDSHYEQYF. The CDR3 bases are TGTGCCAGCAGCCGGGACAGCCACTACGAGCAGTACTTC.

This chain joins TRBV7-9 and TRBJ1-6, with 8 bases matching TRBD1. Germline values: CDR1 SEHNR, CDR2 FQNEAQ (reference sequence). This CDR3 has 17 amino acids. V lost 2 bases, J lost 0 bases, and 3 bases stayed unmatched. CDR3 nucleotides: TGTGCCAGCAGCTTAATACAGGGGGGCTCCTATAATTCACCCCTCCACTTT. Its translation: CASSLIQGGSYNSPLHF.

The chain recombines TRBV3-1 (or the pseudogene TRBV3-2) with TRBJ1-1, with a possible D match to TRBD1 (5 bases). The V end was cut by 2 bases, the J end by 8 bases, with 12 bases between. CDR3 size: 13 residues. CDR1 is LGHDT, CDR2 YNNKEL, per germline (reference sequence). The CDR3 coding sequence is TGTGCCAGCAGCCAACGGGGGGAGTCAGAAGCTTTCTTT. It encodes CASSQRGESEAFF.